Listed below are T cell receptor beta chains from one sample, sequenced in a study of blood T cell repertoires in COVID-19. Sequencing used immunoSEQ multiplex PCR; TCRdb keeps in-frame clones, though not all of them. The table includes more than 95,000 clones, 85% to 90% detected once. Material for sequencing was peripheral blood. The receptors derive from a human donor in a cohort sampled during active COVID-19. The CDR3 runs from the conserved cysteine through the conserved F or W. The D gene is left open where the match is weak. Only part of the rows carry a size: once, few, many, or a class if the clone is expanded.

d_call	clone_size	j_call	v_call	cdr3_aa	cdr3_nt
TRBD2	.	TRBJ2-1	TRBV7-2	CASSSPPLAGNEQFF	TGTGCCAGCAGCTCACCCCCACTAGCGGGGAATGAGCAGTTCTTC
TRBD1	few	TRBJ1-5	TRBV5-8	CASSPDRGINQPQHF	TGTGCCAGCAGCCCGGACAGGGGGATAAATCAGCCCCAGCATTTT
.	.	TRBJ2-7	TRBV7-9	CASSPDSPYEQYF	TGTGCCAGCAGCCCCGACTCTCCCTACGAGCAGTACTTC
TRBD1	once	TRBJ2-2	TRBV7-2	CASSLALWDRVSGELFF	TGTGCCAGCAGCTTAGCGCTTTGGGACAGGGTATCCGGGGAGCTGTTTTTT
.	.	TRBJ2-1	TRBV7-2	CASSFFREINEQFF	TGTGCCAGCAGCTTTTTCCGGGAGATCAATGAGCAGTTCTTC
TRBD1	few	TRBJ1-4	TRBV5-1	CASSRTGDSEKLFF	TGCGCCAGCAGCCGGACAGGGGATAGCGAAAAACTGTTTTTT
.	.	TRBJ2-2	TRBV28	CASRLALNTGELFF	TGTGCCAGCAGACTAGCTCTGAACACCGGGGAGCTGTTTTTT
TRBD2	.	TRBJ2-7	TRBV7-2	CASSSSGLAGSGAYEQYF	TGTGCCAGCAGCTCTAGTGGCCTAGCGGGGTCCGGGGCCTACGAGCAGTACTTC
TRBD1	.	TRBJ1-2	TRBV5-1	CASSSDRAWDGYTF	TGCGCCAGCAGTTCCGACAGGGCCTGGGATGGCTACACCTTC
.	.	TRBJ2-1	TRBV19	CASSITASVVNEQFF	TGTGCCAGTAGTATAACCGCTAGCGTAGTAAATGAGCAGTTCTTC
TRBD1	.	TRBJ1-6	TRBV6-1	CASSEPAPGQDYNSPLHF	TGTGCCAGCAGTGAACCCGCCCCGGGACAGGACTATAATTCACCCCTCCACTTT
.	.	TRBJ2-1	TRBV2	CASSESEGNNEQFF	TGTGCCAGCAGTGAATCAGAGGGAAACAATGAGCAGTTCTTC
TRBD2	.	TRBJ2-7	TRBV3-1/TRBV3-2	CASSHLGLAGGPYEQYF	TGTGCCAGCAGCCATCTCGGACTAGCGGGAGGACCCTACGAGCAGTACTTC
.	.	TRBJ2-6	TRBV9	CASSVSSSGANVLTF	TGTGCCAGCAGCGTGTCGAGCTCTGGGGCCAACGTCCTGACTTTC
TRBD2	few	TRBJ2-1	TRBV7-2	CAVASGLYRRAGDVF	TGTGCTGTTGCATCGGGCCTATATCGAAGGGCGGGAGATGTCTTC
.	.	TRBJ2-7	TRBV3-1/TRBV3-2	CASRPGSTYEQYF	TGTGCCAGCAGACCAGGGTCCACCTACGAGCAGTACTTC
.	.	TRBJ2-7	TRBV4-3	CASSQAGYEQYF	TGCGCCAGCAGCCAAGCAGGGTACGAGCAGTACTTC
.	.	TRBJ1-5	TRBV20-1	CSASPRALQPQHF	TGCAGTGCTAGTCCGAGAGCCCTCCAGCCCCAGCATTTT
.	.	TRBJ1-5	TRBV18	CASSPSRDLVWPQHF	TGTGCCAGCTCACCGTCCAGGGATCTTGTCTGGCCCCAGCATTTT
TRBD2	.	TRBJ2-7	TRBV28	CATRPGTSVSYEQYF	TGTGCCACCCGACCAGGGACTAGCGTTTCCTACGAGCAGTACTTC
.	.	TRBJ1-1	TRBV6-6	CASWRRGRVNTEAFF	TGTGCCAGCTGGAGGAGGGGCCGAGTGAACACTGAAGCTTTCTTT
TRBD2	.	TRBJ2-7	TRBV11-3	CASSTGGSTYEQYF	TGTGCCAGCAGTACGGGGGGGTCTACCTACGAGCAGTACTTC
TRBD1	few	TRBJ2-7	TRBV2	CASKPGGYEQYF	TGTGCCAGCAAGCCAGGGGGTTACGAGCAGTACTTC
TRBD1	.	TRBJ1-2	TRBV27	CASSTLRQGANYGYTF	TGTGCCAGCAGCACCCTAAGACAGGGAGCTAACTATGGCTACACCTTC
TRBD2	.	TRBJ2-1	TRBV7-6	CASSLDKIAGGTYNEQFF	TGTGCCAGCAGCTTAGACAAAATAGCGGGGGGAACCTACAATGAGCAGTTCTTC
TRBD1	once	TRBJ2-7	TRBV27	CASSSPGTGGYEQYF	TGTGCCAGCAGTTCGCCCGGGACAGGGGGCTACGAGCAGTACTTC
TRBD2	.	TRBJ2-1	TRBV27	CASSPRTSGRVNEQFF	TGTGCCAGCAGTCCAAGGACTAGCGGGAGGGTCAATGAGCAGTTCTTC
.	.	TRBJ1-2	TRBV30	CAWRRGGYTF	TGTGCCTGGAGGCGGGGTGGCTACACCTTC
.	.	TRBJ2-5	TRBV28	CASGPYSSSAQETQYF	TGTGCCAGCGGTCCCTATTCCTCTAGCGCCCAAGAGACCCAGTACTTC
TRBD1	.	TRBJ1-2	TRBV11-2	CASSLGTGNYYGYTF	TGTGCCAGCAGCTTAGGGACAGGGAATTACTATGGCTACACCTTC
TRBD1	.	TRBJ2-6	TRBV6-5	CASRGQASGANVLTF	TGTGCCAGCCGAGGACAGGCCTCGGGGGCCAACGTCCTGACTTTC
.	few	TRBJ1-1	TRBV5-6	CASYRDLNTEAFF	TGTGCCAGTTACAGGGACCTGAACACTGAAGCTTTCTTT
.	.	TRBJ2-1	TRBV27	CASSLYSYNEQFF	TGTGCCAGCAGTTTATACTCTTACAATGAGCAGTTCTTC
.	.	TRBJ1-2	TRBV5-6	CASSSAGTRYGYTF	TGTGCCAGCAGCAGCGCCGGGACACGTTATGGCTACACCTTC
.	.	TRBJ2-4	TRBV18	CASSHRGGGNIQYF	TGTGCCAGCTCACACCGGGGAGGGGGAAACATTCAGTACTTC
.	.	TRBJ1-4	TRBV30	CAWSVRGGRSANEKLFF	TGTGCCTGGAGTGTACGGGGGGGGCGCTCAGCTAATGAAAAACTGTTTTTT
TRBD2	.	TRBJ2-1	TRBV12-3/TRBV12-4	CASREREMNEQFF	TGTGCCAGCAGGGAGCGGGAGATGAATGAGCAGTTCTTC
TRBD1	.	TRBJ2-7	TRBV2	CASTGQGGTEQYF	TGTGCCAGCACGGGACAGGGGGGAACGGAGCAGTACTTC
.	.	TRBJ2-5	TRBV18	CASSEPWEDGETQYF	TGTGCCAGCTCAGAACCTTGGGAGGACGGAGAGACCCAGTACTTC
TRBD2	once	TRBJ2-4	TRBV3-1/TRBV3-2	CASSQLAGKNIQYF	TGTGCCAGCAGCCAGCTAGCGGGGAAAAACATTCAGTACTTC
TRBD2	.	TRBJ2-6	TRBV7-3	CASSSASGGRSGANVLTF	TGTGCCAGCAGCTCAGCTAGCGGGGGGCGCTCTGGGGCCAACGTCCTGACTTTC
TRBD1	.	TRBJ1-2	TRBV5-1	CASGSGQAGYGYTF	TGCGCCAGCGGCTCGGGACAGGCGGGGTATGGCTACACCTTC
TRBD2	.	TRBJ2-1	TRBV28	CASSHSGRARNEQFF	TGTGCCAGCAGTCATAGCGGGAGGGCACGGAATGAGCAGTTCTTC
.	.	TRBJ1-5	TRBV2	CASSGEQGPYQPQHF	TGTGCCAGCAGTGGAGAACAGGGACCTTATCAGCCCCAGCATTTT
TRBD1	.	TRBJ2-1	TRBV24-1	CATSAGTGATEQFF	TGTGCCACCAGTGCTGGGACAGGAGCCACAGAGCAGTTCTTC
.	.	TRBJ1-6	TRBV28	CASSSSGPPPALHF	TGTGCCAGCAGTTCCAGCGGGCCCCCTCCGGCCCTCCACTTT
TRBD2	.	TRBJ2-1	TRBV7-2	CASQLAGGNYNEQFF	TGTGCCAGCCAATTAGCGGGGGGAAACTACAATGAGCAGTTCTTC
.	.	TRBJ2-7	TRBV28	CASRGTESYEQYF	TGTGCCAGCAGAGGGACTGAGTCCTACGAGCAGTACTTC
TRBD2	.	TRBJ2-7	TRBV7-3	CASSLTGGGTNRQYF	TGTGCCAGCAGCTTAACGGGCGGCGGGACTAACCGACAGTACTTC
TRBD2	.	TRBJ2-2	TRBV7-8	CASSRSGGGELFF	TGTGCCAGCAGCCGCTCGGGAGGCGGGGAGCTGTTTTTT
TRBD1	.	TRBJ1-2	TRBV30	CAWRVHGGQGYYGYTF	TGTGCCTGGAGGGTACACGGGGGACAGGGGTACTATGGCTACACCTTC
.	.	TRBJ2-5	TRBV28	CASSLVGSTQYF	TGTGCCAGCAGTTTGGTCGGGTCGACCCAGTACTTC
.	.	TRBJ2-4	TRBV15	CATSRRGRNSRVAKNIQYF	TGTGCCACCAGCAGAAGGGGAAGAAATAGCAGGGTAGCCAAAAACATTCAGTACTTC